What follows describes a single T cell receptor (beta chain). Combining a sample-barcoded 5' primer with a J-beta primer mix, a second PCR ran for 7 to 11 cycles. TCRdb independently ran MiXCR on the 5' RACE reads; one entry per CDR3 protein. The data contain over 1,300,000 distinct CDR3 sequences, 45% to 70% of them singletons. The source of the sample is a study of blood T cells in healthy people across ages. The ends were cut back, 1 base at V and 2 bases at J, with 9 bases in the middle. Germline CDR1 reads LGHDT; CDR2 reads YNNKEL (reference sequence). The CDR3 runs to 16 residues. The chain links TRBV3-1 to TRBJ2-6; D unclear. This receptor was obtained from a man younger than 30 in good health. The sequenced material came from blood. The CDR3 bases are TGTGCCAGCAGCCAAGGGAAAGTAGCTGGGGCCAACGTCCTGACTTTC. The encoded protein is CASSQGKVAGANVLTF.